This TCR beta chain was documented in a study of beta chain features in type 1 diabetes. Study-level background: There were 90 million to 110 million sorted cells examined across all samples.

This clone appeared a few times. Its specificity is not known. V trimming: 4 bases; J trimming: 7 bases; junction bases outside the gene matches: 7. The germline CDR1 and CDR2 sequences are LGHNA and YNFKEQ. This CDR3 is built from 14 residues. All of the isolated RNA was reverse transcribed, so expressed TCRB transcripts were sequenced. Here immunoSEQ multiplex PCR was the method, and the copy in TCRdb shows in-frame clones only, minus some. The repertoire holds roughly 500,000 clones, with around 28% as singletons. Findings and caveats of the study: Individuals with type 1 diabetes displayed fewer insertions and more deletions at VDJ junctions.

This receptor was taken from a young man in good health. Sequencing used naive CD4+ T cells from blood. The V gene is TRBV4-2, the J gene TRBJ2-1, with 7 bases that match TRBD2. Written as DNA, the CDR3 is TGTGCCAGCAGCCCGGGACCAGCGGGAAATGAGCAGTTCTTC. Encoded protein: CASSPGPAGNEQFF.